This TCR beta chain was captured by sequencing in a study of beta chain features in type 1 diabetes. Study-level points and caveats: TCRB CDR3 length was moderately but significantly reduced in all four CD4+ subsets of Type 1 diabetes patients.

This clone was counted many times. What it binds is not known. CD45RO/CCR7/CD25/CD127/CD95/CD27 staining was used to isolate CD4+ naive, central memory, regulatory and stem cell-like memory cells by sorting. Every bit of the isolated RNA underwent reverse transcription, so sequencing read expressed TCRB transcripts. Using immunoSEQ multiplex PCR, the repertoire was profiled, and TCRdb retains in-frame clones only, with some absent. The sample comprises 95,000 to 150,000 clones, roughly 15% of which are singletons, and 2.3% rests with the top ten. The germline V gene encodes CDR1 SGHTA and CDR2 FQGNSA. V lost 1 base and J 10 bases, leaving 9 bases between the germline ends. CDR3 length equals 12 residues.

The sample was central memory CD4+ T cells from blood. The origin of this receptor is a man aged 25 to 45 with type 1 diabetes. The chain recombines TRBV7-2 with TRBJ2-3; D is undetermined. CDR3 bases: TGTGCCAGCAGCTTAGGACTCCAAGCGCAGTATTTT. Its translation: CASSLGLQAQYF.